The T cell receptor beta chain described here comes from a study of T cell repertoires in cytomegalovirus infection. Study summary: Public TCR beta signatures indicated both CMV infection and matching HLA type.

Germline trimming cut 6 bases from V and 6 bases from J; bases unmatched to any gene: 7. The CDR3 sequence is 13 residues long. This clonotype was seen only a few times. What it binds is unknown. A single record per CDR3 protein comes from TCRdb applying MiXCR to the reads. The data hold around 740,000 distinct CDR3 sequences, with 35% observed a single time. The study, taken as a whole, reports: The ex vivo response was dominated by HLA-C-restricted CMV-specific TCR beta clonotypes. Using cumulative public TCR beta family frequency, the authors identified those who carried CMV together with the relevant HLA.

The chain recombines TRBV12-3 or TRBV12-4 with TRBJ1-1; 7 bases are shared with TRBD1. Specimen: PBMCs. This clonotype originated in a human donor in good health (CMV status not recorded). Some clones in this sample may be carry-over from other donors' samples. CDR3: CASRNEGGAEAFF. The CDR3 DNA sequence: TGTGCCAGCAGGAACGAAGGGGGCGCTGAAGCTTTCTTT.